One and the same sample provided the 16 T cell receptor beta chains below, sequenced in a study of blood T cell repertoires in COVID-19. Repertoires were generated with immunoSEQ multiplex PCR, while TCRdb's copy carries only in-frame clones and drops some. The sample lists roughly 60,000 clones; approximately 80% were seen once. The sample comprised peripheral blood. The origin of the receptors is a man in his 60s with acute or convalescent COVID-19.

V usage is TRBV4-1 and J usage is TRBJ1-3, with TRBD1 matching over 10 bases. The CDR3 has 17 amino acids. J gave up 2 bases and V 3 bases, and 7 bases lay outside the gene matches. Germline V gene lookup returns CDR1 MGHRA and CDR2 YSYEKL. Here the CDR3 DNA reads TGCGCCAGCAGCCAGGACAGGGGGAAGGGTACTGGAAACACCATATATTTT. Translating it yields CASSQDRGKGTGNTIYF.

The V and J genes are TRBV5-4 and TRBJ2-2; the D gene is possibly TRBD2 (6 bases). The CDR3 consists of 16 residues. Per germline, CDR1 SGHNT and CDR2 YYREEE (reference sequence). Trimming shortened V by 4 bases and J by 6 bases, and 19 bases separated the two germline ends. The CDR3 here is CASSPRGGTGAGELFF. The DNA of the CDR3 is TGTGCCAGCAGCCCACGGGGCGGAACGGGGGCCGGGGAGCTGTTTTTT.

This clone was seen only a few times. This chain joins TRBV29-1 and TRBJ1-2, with no clear D. Trimming left V 4 bases short and J 2 bases short, with 8 bases between. The germline V gene has CDR1 SQVTM and CDR2 ANQGSEA. This CDR3 spans 12 amino acids. The CDR3 DNA follows: TGCAGCGTTGTGTCAGGCAACTATGGCTACACCTTC. The encoded protein is CSVVSGNYGYTF.

The chain has TRBV6-5 and TRBJ1-5; 8 positions agree with TRBD1. There are 15 residues in the CDR3. Germline V gene data show CDR1 as MNHEY and CDR2 as SVGAGI. Losses at the gene ends were 5 bases for V and 2 bases for J; bases not matched to a gene: 5. This chain's CDR3 is CASSTKTGGNQPQHF. CDR3 DNA sequence: TGTGCCAGCAGTACCAAGACAGGGGGCAATCAGCCCCAGCATTTT.

This clone appeared once. V gene TRBV18 combines with J gene TRBJ2-3; 10 nucleotides agree with TRBD1. Germline trimming cut 1 base from V and 3 bases from J; bases unmatched to any gene: 4. Germline V gene data show CDR1 as KGHSH and CDR2 as LQKENI. The CDR3 has 16 amino acids. The CDR3 region is CASSPLTGGGTDTQYF. As DNA, the CDR3 is TGTGCCAGCTCACCACTGACAGGGGGCGGGACAGATACGCAGTATTTT.

This sequence joins TRBV5-6 and TRBJ1-5; 7 bases line up with TRBD1. Germline V gives CDR1 SGHDT, CDR2 YYEEEE. The CDR3 consists of 15 residues. Germline trimming cut 1 base from V and 1 base from J; bases unmatched to any gene: 2. This CDR3 reads CASSLLQGSNQPQHF. In DNA, the CDR3 is TGTGCCAGCAGCTTGCTACAGGGGAGCAATCAGCCCCAGCATTTT.

The V and J genes are TRBV10-2 and TRBJ2-7; tentative D call: TRBD1 (6 bases). Trimming left V 6 bases short and J 5 bases short, with 17 bases between. The CDR3 runs to 14 residues. CDR1 and CDR2 (germline): WSHSY, SAAADI. The CDR3 reads CASRVGGQHHEQYF. CDR3 DNA sequence: TGCGCCAGCAGAGTCGGCGGACAGCACCACGAGCAGTACTTC.

The CDR3 spells CASSLAMGFGGGEQFF. CDR3 bases: TGTGCCAGCAGCTTAGCGATGGGTTTTGGGGGAGGTGAGCAGTTCTTC. The V call is TRBV7-8, the J call TRBJ2-1; maybe TRBD2 (6 bases). This CDR3 is 16 amino acids long. The germline CDR1 and CDR2 sequences are SGHVS and FQNEAQ. V was cut by 0 bases and J by 9 bases, with 18 bases left in between.

The V gene is TRBV6-4, the J gene TRBJ2-1; 8 bases agree with TRBD2. Germline assignment: CDR1 MRHNA and CDR2 SNTAGT. The V gene end was trimmed by 3 bases and the J gene end by 4 bases; junction bases not matched to a gene: 5. This CDR3 is 15 amino acids long. This CDR3 reads CASSESGGGYNEQFF. The DNA of the CDR3 is TGTGCCAGCAGTGAAAGCGGGGGAGGGTACAATGAGCAGTTCTTC.

The V and J genes are TRBV7-2 and TRBJ1-4; 9 bases map to TRBD1. Germline CDR1 reads SGHTA; CDR2 reads FQGNSA. The CDR3 sequence is 16 residues long. The V and J ends lost 6 bases and 0 bases, in that order; junction bases with no gene match: 5. CDR3 sequence: CASRGQGLATNEKLFF. The CDR3 DNA sequence: TGTGCCAGCAGGGGACAGGGCCTCGCAACTAATGAAAAACTGTTTTTT.

CDR3 coding DNA: TGTGCCAGCTCACCACAGGGGGTTGGGAACACTGAAGCTTTCTTT. Translated: CASSPQGVGNTEAFF. The J gene is TRBJ1-1, the V gene TRBV18, with D possibly matching TRBD1 (6 bases). The CDR3 runs to 15 residues. Trimming stripped 1 base from V and 1 base from J, with 10 bases between. The germline gives CDR1 KGHSH, CDR2 LQKENI.

The J gene is TRBJ2-1, the V gene TRBV10-3; D is possibly TRBD1 (5 bases). The V end lost 3 bases, the J end lost 2 bases, and 8 bases lay between the germline ends. CDR3 length: 14 residues. Looked up from germline, CDR1 is ENHRY and CDR2 is SYGVKD. The DNA of the CDR3 is TGTGCCATCAGTGAACAGGTGACCTACAATGAGCAGTTCTTC. It translates to CAISEQVTYNEQFF.

The chain uses TRBV7-8 and TRBJ1-2; TRBD1 agrees at 7 bases. The germline V gene has CDR1 SGHVS and CDR2 FQNEAQ. With V trimmed by 5 bases and J by 2 bases, 5 bases remained unmatched. This CDR3 is built from 14 residues. The CDR3 region has the DNA TGTGCCAGCAGCGTACAGGGGAACAACTATGGCTACACCTTC. It yields the protein CASSVQGNNYGYTF.

The genes are TRBV10-3 and TRBJ1-1; no clear D. Germline V gene lookup returns CDR1 ENHRY and CDR2 SYGVKD. This CDR3 is 17 amino acids long. V lost 3 bases, J lost 1 base, and 18 bases lay in between. The chain's CDR3 is CAISEQPSGRANTEAFF. The CDR3 DNA reads TGTGCCATCAGTGAACAGCCAAGTGGGAGGGCGAACACTGAAGCTTTCTTT.

The chain combines TRBV24-1 with TRBJ2-5; 8 bases fit TRBD1. The CDR3 is 14 amino acids. Germline V gene sequence: CDR1 KGHDR, CDR2 SFDVKD. The trim removed 4 bases at V and 5 bases at J, leaving 5 bases unmatched. CDR3 nucleotides: TGTGCCACCAGTGACCCCTGGACAGGGGAGACCCAGTACTTC. It encodes CATSDPWTGETQYF.

The chain has TRBV7-2 and TRBJ1-1; D remains ambiguous. The CDR3 totals 17 residues. CDR1 is SGHTA and CDR2 is FQGNSA in the germline V gene. The ends were cut back, 2 bases at V and 1 base at J, with 17 bases in the middle. The CDR3 coding sequence is TGTGCCAGCAGCTTAAGATACCCCCGAGGCGGGAACACTGAAGCTTTCTTT. This translates into CASSLRYPRGGNTEAFF.